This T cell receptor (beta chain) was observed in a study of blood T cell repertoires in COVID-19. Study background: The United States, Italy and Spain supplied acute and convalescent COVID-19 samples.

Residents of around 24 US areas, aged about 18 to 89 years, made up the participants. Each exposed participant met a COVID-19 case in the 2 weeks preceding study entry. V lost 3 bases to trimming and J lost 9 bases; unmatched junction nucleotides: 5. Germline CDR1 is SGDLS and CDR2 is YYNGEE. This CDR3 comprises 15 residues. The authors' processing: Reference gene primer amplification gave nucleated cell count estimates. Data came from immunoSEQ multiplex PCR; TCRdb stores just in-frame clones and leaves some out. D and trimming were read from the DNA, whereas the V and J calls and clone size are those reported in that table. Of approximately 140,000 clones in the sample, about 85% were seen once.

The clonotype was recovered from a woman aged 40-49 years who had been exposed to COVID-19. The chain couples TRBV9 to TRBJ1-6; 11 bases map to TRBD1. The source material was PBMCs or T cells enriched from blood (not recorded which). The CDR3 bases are TGTGCCAGCAGCGCTGAAGGGACAGGGGGTTCACCCCTCCACTTT. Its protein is CASSAEGTGGSPLHF.